Each of the 24 T cell receptor beta chains below was sequenced from the same sample in a study of cytomegalovirus exposure and HLA in healthy donors. It was with 60 Vbeta and 13 Jbeta primers that the PCR ran. Generated by immunoSEQ multiplex PCR, the TCRdb table keeps only in-frame clones and is missing some. The clone table shows 65,000 to 85,000 clones, with the ten largest holding 1.5% to 2%. The source material was PBMCs. These TCRs come from a woman younger than 45 in good health and CMV-seronegative.

The chain is built from TRBV9 and TRBJ1-3; no definite D call. Trimming took 3 bases from V and 0 from J, leaving 7 bases between them. The germline V gene encodes CDR1 SGDLS and CDR2 YYNGEE. This CDR3 has 14 amino acids. CDR3 residues: CASSAPRSGNTIYF. The CDR3 nucleotides are TGTGCCAGCAGCGCCCCCCGCTCTGGAAACACCATATATTTT.

On this clone: This CDR3 is also generated by other DNA sequences in the sample. The V and J genes are TRBV7-3 and TRBJ2-1; 11 bases fit TRBD1. This CDR3 is 15 amino acids long. V lost 4 bases, J lost 6 bases, and 5 bases stayed unmatched. Germline values: CDR1 SGHTA, CDR2 FQGTGA. CDR3 residues: CASSSPGQGGNEQFF. The CDR3 nucleotides read TGTGCCAGCAGCTCACCGGGACAGGGGGGCAATGAGCAGTTCTTC.

The J gene is TRBJ1-6, the V gene TRBV5-6; D call uncertain. Germline CDR1 is SGHDT and CDR2 is YYEEEE. V was shortened by 1 base and J by 4 bases, with 9 bases between the two germline ends. The CDR3 length is 15 residues. CDR3 region: CASSLSVAYNSPLHF. The CDR3 nucleotides read TGTGCCAGCAGCTTGTCAGTAGCTTATAATTCACCCCTCCACTTT.

V usage is TRBV7-9 and J usage is TRBJ1-2, with a possible D match to TRBD1 (5 bases). V lost 5 bases and J lost 4, with 14 bases in between. This CDR3 spans 14 amino acids. The germline V gene encodes CDR1 SEHNR and CDR2 FQNEAQ (reference sequence). The CDR3 spells CASSPQGLGYGYTF. Written as DNA, the CDR3 is TGTGCCAGCAGCCCTCAGGGTCTCGGCTATGGCTACACCTTC.

The gene calls are TRBV29-1 and TRBJ1-3; D possibly corresponds to TRBD1 (6 bases). This CDR3 contains 14 residues. The V and J ends lost 5 bases and 2 bases respectively, with 13 bases between them. Germline CDR1 and CDR2: SQVTM and ANQGSEA. The CDR3 DNA sequence: TGCAGCGTTCAAATGGGGGACACTGGAAACACCATATATTTT. It encodes CSVQMGDTGNTIYF. Looking up the rest from reference TRBV29-1 and TRBJ1-3 gives the full variable domain: SAVISQKPSRDICQRGTSLTIQCQVDSQVTMMFWYRQQPGQSLTLIATANQGSEATYESGFVIDKFPISRPNLTFSTLTVSNMSPEDSSIYLCSVQMGDTGNTIYFGEGSWLTVV.

This sequence joins TRBV28 and TRBJ2-5; 14 bases are a match to TRBD2. The CDR3 length is 15 residues. The V gene end was trimmed by 5 bases and the J gene end by 6 bases; junction bases not matched to a gene: 5. Germline CDR1 MDHEN, CDR2 SYDVKM. The CDR3 here is CASSTGLAGVKTQYF. In nucleotides, the CDR3 is TGTGCCAGCAGTACGGGACTAGCGGGAGTAAAGACCCAGTACTTC.

The rearrangement links TRBV4-2 to TRBJ2-7, with 10 bases that match TRBD1. This CDR3 contains 17 residues. After removal of 1 base from V and 6 bases from J, the junction contained 12 bases not matched to a gene. Germline CDR1 is LGHNA and CDR2 is YNFKEQ. In DNA form, the CDR3 reads TGTGCCAGCAGCCAAGGGACAGGGGGGGGGCGGTTGGGCGAGCAGTACTTC. Its translation is CASSQGTGGGRLGEQYF.

Note on this clone: The junction departs from the called germline gene at one end, perhaps through a read error. Other DNA variants within this sample encode the same CDR3. The chain couples TRBV6-5 to TRBJ1-6; the match to TRBD1 covers 9 bases. The CDR3 has 16 residues. Looked up from germline, CDR1 is MNHEY and CDR2 is SVGAGI. CDR3 sequence reads: CASSYLQGAGGSPLHF. The CDR3 bases are TGTGCCAGCAGTTACCTACAGGGGGCGGGCGGTTCACCCCTACACTTT.

The chain combines TRBV4-1 with TRBJ2-5; the D gene is possibly TRBD1 (6 bases). V shed 5 bases and J shed 5 bases, with 12 bases lying between them. Germline CDR1 MGHRA, CDR2 YSYEKL. This CDR3 contains 13 residues. This chain's CDR3 is CASSLRQVETQYF. In DNA, the CDR3 is TGCGCCAGCAGCTTAAGACAGGTTGAGACCCAGTACTTC.

The V and J genes are TRBV30 and TRBJ2-2; TRBD2 aligns across 13 bases. This CDR3 is 16 amino acids long. In germline, CDR1 is GTSNPN, CDR2 SVGIG (reference sequence). J gave up 8 bases and V 4 bases, and 10 bases lay outside the gene matches. CDR3 coding DNA: TGTGCCTGGACCCGGGGACTAGCGGGGAAGGGAGGGGAGCTGTTTTTT. Encoded protein: CAWTRGLAGKGGELFF.

The rearrangement links TRBV28 to TRBJ2-7, with D possibly matching TRBD1 (5 bases). The germline CDR1 and CDR2 sequences are MDHEN and SYDVKM. The V end was cut by 3 bases, the J end by 2 bases, with 8 bases between. The CDR3 sequence is 13 residues long. CDR3 protein: CASSFQGPYEQYF. In nucleotides, the CDR3 is TGTGCCAGCAGTTTTCAGGGCCCCTACGAGCAGTACTTC.

This chain joins TRBV27 and TRBJ1-6, with D possibly matching TRBD1 (5 bases). The germline V and J ends were trimmed by 5 bases and 7 bases, with 15 bases remaining between them. The CDR3 consists of 15 residues. The germline gives CDR1 MNHEY, CDR2 SMNVEV (reference sequence). The CDR3: CASSPQGGKNSPLHF. CDR3 in DNA: TGTGCCAGCAGTCCCCAGGGTGGTAAAAATTCACCCCTCCACTTT.

The genes are TRBV7-2 and TRBJ1-3; 9 nucleotides align to TRBD1. The CDR3 is 18 residues long. CDR1 and CDR2 (germline): SGHTA, FQGNSA. With V trimmed by 2 bases and J by 2 bases, 10 bases remained unmatched. In DNA form, the CDR3 reads TGTGCCAGCAGCTTAAGTGGGTGGGGACAGGGTACTGGAAACACCATATATTTT. Translation gives CASSLSGWGQGTGNTIYF. Full variable domain (rest looked up from reference TRBV7-2 and TRBJ1-3): GAGVSQSPSNKVTEKGKDVELRCDPISGHTALYWYRQSLGQGLEFLIYFQGNSAPDKSGLPSDRFSAERTGGSVSTLTIQRTQQEDSAVYLCASSLSGWGQGTGNTIYFGEGSWLTVV.

V is TRBV27 and J is TRBJ2-7; D unresolved. Per the germline V gene, CDR1 is MNHEY and CDR2 is SMNVEV (reference sequence). The CDR3 sequence is 12 residues long. Trimming shortened V by 3 bases and J by 6 bases, and 9 bases separated the two germline ends. For the CDR3, the DNA is TGTGCCAGCAGTTTTACCTTCGGCGAGCAGTACTTC. Translated, it gives CASSFTFGEQYF.

V and J are TRBV28 and TRBJ1-1; TRBD1 is a possible D gene (6 bases). CDR1 and CDR2 (germline): MDHEN, SYDVKM. V shed 2 bases and J shed 1 base, with 11 bases lying between them. The CDR3 has 15 amino acids. CDR3 amino acids: CASSLTGQQNTEAFF. CDR3 in DNA: TGTGCCAGCAGTTTAACCGGACAGCAGAACACTGAAGCTTTCTTT.

Worth noting for this clone: This sample also contains other DNA sequences that code for the same CDR3. This chain joins TRBV9 and TRBJ2-5; TRBD1 matches 7 bases. CDR3 length equals 14 residues. Germline V gene data show CDR1 as SGDLS and CDR2 as YYNGEE. The ends lost 0 bases at V and 4 bases at J; junction bases unmatched: 3. DNA of the CDR3: TGTGCCAGCAGCGTAGCATACAGGGGAGAGACCCAGTACTTC. Translating it yields CASSVAYRGETQYF.

The chain uses TRBV7-3 and TRBJ2-3; D is possibly TRBD2 (5 bases). The germline CDR1 and CDR2 sequences are SGHTA and FQGTGA. CDR3 length: 15 amino acids. V lost 3 bases to trimming and J lost 4 bases, with 14 bases between them. The CDR3 region has the DNA TGTGCCAGCAGCTTCTCTCCCTCCGGGGCAGATACGCAGTATTTT. Translation gives CASSFSPSGADTQYF.

The V call is TRBV19, the J call TRBJ2-7; no firm D call. The CDR3 sequence is 13 residues long. Trimming took 3 bases from V and 2 from J, leaving 8 bases between them. CDR1 is LNHDA and CDR2 is SQIVND in the germline V gene (reference sequence). For the CDR3, the DNA is TGTGCCAGTAGTATTGCGGTCCCCTACGAGCAGTACTTC. Translation gives CASSIAVPYEQYF. The full variable domain, its missing parts supplied by reference TRBV19 and TRBJ2-7, is DGGITQSPKYLFRKEGQNVTLSCEQNLNHDAMYWYRQDPGQGLRLIYYSQIVNDFQKGDIAEGYSVSREKKESFPLTVTSAQKNPTAFYLCASSIAVPYEQYFGPGTRLTVT.

The CDR3 nucleotides read TGTGCCAGCAGCCAAGTAGGGACACAATGGGGCTATGGCTACACCTTC. Protein: CASSQVGTQWGYGYTF. The chain carries TRBV14 and TRBJ1-2, with D perhaps TRBD1 (6 bases). Deletions cut 1 base from V and 4 bases from J, with 16 bases between. Per germline, CDR1 SGHDN and CDR2 FVKESK. CDR3 length: 16 amino acids.

The J gene is TRBJ1-2, the V gene TRBV7-2, with 10 bases that match TRBD1. The CDR3 loop spans 13 amino acids. V lost 5 bases, J lost 8 bases, and 5 bases stayed unmatched. Germline values: CDR1 SGHTA, CDR2 FQGNSA. The CDR3 region is CASSLDRGLGYTF. The CDR3 region has the DNA TGTGCCAGCAGCCTAGACAGGGGGCTGGGCTACACCTTC.

DNA of the CDR3: TGCGCCAGCAGCTCCAGACTAGCGGGAACCGGGGAGCTGTTTTTT. Its translation is CASSSRLAGTGELFF. The V and J genes are TRBV5-1 and TRBJ2-2; 11 bases are shared with TRBD2. The junction had 3 bases not matched to a gene; V was cut back by 3 bases and J by 5 bases. The germline V gene encodes CDR1 SGHRS and CDR2 YFSETQ. The CDR3 spans 15 residues. The whole variable domain, remainder taken from reference TRBV5-1 and TRBJ2-2, is KAGVTQTPRYLIKTRGQQVTLSCSPISGHRSVSWYQQTPGQGLQFLFEYFSETQRNKGNFPGRFSGRQFSNSRSEMNVSTLELGDSALYLCASSSRLAGTGELFFGEGSRLTVL.

V is TRBV19 and J is TRBJ1-6; no clear D gene. This CDR3 spans 14 amino acids. V was pared by 0 bases and J by 9 bases, with 9 bases between. Germline lookup yields CDR1 LNHDA and CDR2 SQIVND (reference sequence). Here the CDR3 DNA reads TGTGCCAGTAGTATAGAGAGGGAATTTTCACCCCTCCACTTT. The encoded protein is CASSIEREFSPLHF. The full variable domain, rest sourced from reference TRBV19 and TRBJ1-6, is DGGITQSPKYLFRKEGQNVTLSCEQNLNHDAMYWYRQDPGQGLRLIYYSQIVNDFQKGDIAEGYSVSREKKESFPLTVTSAQKNPTAFYLCASSIEREFSPLHFGNGTRLTVT.

The chain employs TRBV6-6 and TRBJ2-2; 8 bases map to TRBD1. From germline, CDR1 is MNHNY and CDR2 SVGAGI (reference sequence). The CDR3 consists of 16 residues. With V trimmed by 2 bases and J by 4 bases, 6 bases remained unmatched. DNA for the CDR3: TGTGCCAGCAGTTACCCGGACAGGGCGGTCACCGGGGAGCTGTTTTTT. The encoded protein is CASSYPDRAVTGELFF.

The chain joins TRBV28 to TRBJ2-7; 7 bases are shared with TRBD1. Germline trimming cut 6 bases from V and 3 bases from J; bases unmatched to any gene: 5. Germline V gene lookup returns CDR1 MDHEN and CDR2 SYDVKM. The CDR3 runs to 13 residues. The CDR3 is CASRYRDSYEQYF. Here the CDR3 DNA reads TGTGCCAGCAGGTACCGGGACAGCTACGAGCAGTACTTC.